The 14 T cell receptor beta chains reported below all come from one sample, sequenced in a study of cytomegalovirus exposure and HLA in healthy donors. The PCR used 60 Vbeta and 13 Jbeta primers. Using immunoSEQ multiplex PCR, the repertoire was profiled, and TCRdb retains in-frame clones only, with some absent. In the table there are fewer than 250,000 clones, 82% of which are singletons. The material sequenced was PBMCs. The receptor source for this set is a middle-aged man in good health and CMV-seropositive.

The chain couples TRBV29-1 to TRBJ2-6; D ambiguous. The V end was cut by 4 bases, the J end by 0 bases, with 4 bases between. The CDR3 extends over 13 amino acids. CDR1 is SQVTM and CDR2 is ANQGSEA in the germline V gene. Here the CDR3 DNA reads TGCAGCGTTGGCGTCTCTGGGGCCAACGTCCTGACTTTC. Encoded protein: CSVGVSGANVLTF. Filled out from reference TRBV29-1 and TRBJ2-6, the complete variable domain reads SAVISQKPSRDICQRGTSLTIQCQVDSQVTMMFWYRQQPGQSLTLIATANQGSEATYESGFVIDKFPISRPNLTFSTLTVSNMSPEDSSIYLCSVGVSGANVLTFGAGSRLTVL.

CDR3 coding DNA: TGTGCCAGCAGTTTAAAAGGGGGCACGGGAGAGCAGTACGTC. It is translated as CASSLKGGTGEQYV. The chain joins TRBV27 to TRBJ2-7, with 7 nucleotides matching TRBD1. The CDR3 runs 14 residues. V was clipped by 2 bases and J by 7 bases; unmatched bases: 8. The germline V gene encodes CDR1 MNHEY and CDR2 SMNVEV (reference sequence).

The chain uses TRBV19 and TRBJ2-7, with 7 nucleotides matching TRBD1. CDR1 LNHDA and CDR2 SQIVND come from the germline V gene (reference sequence). The ends lost 0 bases at V and 3 bases at J; junction bases unmatched: 2. The CDR3 runs to 14 residues. CDR3 DNA: TGTGCCAGTAGTATAGATTGGGACAGCTACGAGCAGTACTTC. Its protein product is CASSIDWDSYEQYF.

This chain uses TRBV27 with TRBJ2-7; D perhaps matches TRBD1 (6 bases). The germline V gene encodes CDR1 MNHEY and CDR2 SMNVEV (reference sequence). Deletions cut 6 bases from V and 2 bases from J, with 8 bases between. This CDR3 is 12 amino acids long. In nucleotides, the CDR3 is TGTGCCAGCAGGGGACAAACCTACGAGCAGTACTTC. This sequence encodes CASRGQTYEQYF.

The chain combines TRBV2 with TRBJ2-7; 8 bases agree with TRBD1. CDR3 length: 14 amino acids. Germline V CDR1 and CDR2: SNHLY, FYNNEI. V lost 2 bases to trimming and J lost 3 bases; unmatched junction nucleotides: 3. The DNA for the CDR3 is TGTGCCAGCAGTGAAACAGGGGGGAACTACGAGCAGTACTTC. It translates to CASSETGGNYEQYF.

The V and J genes are TRBV30 and TRBJ2-3; 9 bases match TRBD2. This CDR3 contains 15 residues. Germline CDR1 GTSNPN, CDR2 SVGIG (reference sequence). J gave up 5 bases and V 5 bases, and 11 bases lay outside the gene matches. The CDR3 protein is CAWGHGLATGDTQYF. The CDR3 DNA sequence: TGTGCCTGGGGCCATGGACTAGCGACTGGAGATACGCAGTATTTT.

J is TRBJ1-4 and V is TRBV4-1; tentative D call: TRBD1 (6 bases). The V gene's germline CDR1 is MGHRA and CDR2 YSYEKL. Deletions cut 4 bases from V and 7 bases from J, with 13 bases between. This CDR3 has 14 amino acids. The CDR3, as DNA: TGCGCCAGCAGCCTACAGGGTTTTGGTGAAAAACTGTTTTTT. This translates into CASSLQGFGEKLFF.

The gene calls are TRBV19 and TRBJ1-1; possible D gene TRBD1, 5 bases. V dropped 7 bases and J dropped 0 bases, with 15 bases sitting between them. CDR1 is LNHDA and CDR2 is SQIVND in the germline V gene (reference sequence). The CDR3 runs 15 residues. CDR3 nucleotides: TGTGCCAGTAACCCTCGGGGGGGGATGAACACTGAAGCTTTCTTT. This codes for CASNPRGGMNTEAFF.

The CDR3 DNA is TGTGCCAGCAGCTCCGGGACAGGCTCCTACGAGCAGTACTTC. Encoded protein: CASSSGTGSYEQYF. V and J are TRBV6-5 and TRBJ2-7; 8 nucleotides line up with TRBD1. Germline V gene lookup returns CDR1 MNHEY and CDR2 SVGAGI. CDR3 length equals 14 residues. The V segment lost 6 bases and the J segment 0 bases; nucleotides outside the gene matches: 4.

V gene TRBV29-1 combines with J gene TRBJ1-1; 7 nucleotides match TRBD1. Unmatched junction bases numbered 11, after V lost 5 bases and J lost 11 bases. Germline loops: CDR1 SQVTM, CDR2 ANQGSEA. There are 12 residues in the CDR3. The CDR3 region is CSVTGQMAAAFF. The DNA for the CDR3 is TGCAGCGTTACGGGACAGATGGCCGCGGCTTTCTTT.

V gene TRBV5-1 combines with J gene TRBJ2-7; possible D gene TRBD1, 6 bases. The germline V and J ends were trimmed by 0 bases and 4 bases, with 14 bases remaining between them. This CDR3 is built from 15 residues. Germline V gene lookup returns CDR1 SGHRS and CDR2 YFSETQ. This CDR3 is CASSLGTQRGYEQYF. In nucleotides, the CDR3 is TGCGCCAGCAGCTTGGGAACTCAGAGGGGGTACGAGCAGTACTTC.

The rearrangement links TRBV5-6 to TRBJ1-5; 7 bases are shared with TRBD1. CDR3 length equals 14 residues. Germline CDR1 is SGHDT and CDR2 is YYEEEE. The V segment lost 4 bases and the J segment 7 bases; nucleotides outside the gene matches: 8. DNA of the CDR3: TGTGCCAGCAGCATACAGGGGATAAACCAGCCCCAGCATTTT. Its protein is CASSIQGINQPQHF. Filled out from reference TRBV5-6 and TRBJ1-5, the complete variable domain reads DAGVTQSPTHLIKTRGQQVTLRCSPKSGHDTVSWYQQALGQGPQFIFQYYEEEERQRGNFPDRFSGHQFPNYSSELNVNALLLGDSALYLCASSIQGINQPQHFGDGTRLSIL.

Only one count was recorded for this clone. The chain recombines TRBV15 with TRBJ2-5; possibly TRBD1 for D (6 bases). This CDR3 region has 16 residues. Germline values: CDR1 LNHNV, CDR2 YYDKDF (reference sequence). The V end lost 4 bases, the J end lost 5 bases, and 20 bases lay between the germline ends. Here the CDR3 DNA reads TGTGCCACCAGCACTAGGGGGAAGACCCGTATGGAGACCCAGTACTTC. It translates to CATSTRGKTRMETQYF.

The rearrangement links TRBV4-1 to TRBJ2-7, with TRBD2 matching over 13 bases. Germline trimming cut 0 bases from V and 3 bases from J; bases unmatched to any gene: 8. The CDR3 extends over 18 amino acids. In germline, CDR1 is MGHRA, CDR2 YSYEKL. The CDR3 region has the DNA TGCGCCAGCAGCCAAGAAATAGGGACTAGCGGGAAGGTCTACGAGCAGTACTTC. Its translation is CASSQEIGTSGKVYEQYF.